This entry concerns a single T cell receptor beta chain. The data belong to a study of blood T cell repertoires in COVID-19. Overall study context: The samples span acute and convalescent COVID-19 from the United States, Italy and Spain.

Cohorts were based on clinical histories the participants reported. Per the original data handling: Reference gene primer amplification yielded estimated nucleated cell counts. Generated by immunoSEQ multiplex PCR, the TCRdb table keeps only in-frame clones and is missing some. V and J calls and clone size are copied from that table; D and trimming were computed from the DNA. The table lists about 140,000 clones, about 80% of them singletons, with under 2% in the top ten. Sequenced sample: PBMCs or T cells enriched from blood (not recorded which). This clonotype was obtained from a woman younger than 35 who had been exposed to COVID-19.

CDR3: CASSPQRGGEQFF. The CDR3 region has the DNA TGTGCCAGCTCACCACAGAGGGGGGGTGAGCAGTTCTTC. The chain couples TRBV18 to TRBJ2-1; weak D call: TRBD2 (7 bases). The CDR3 spans 13 residues. The V end was cut by 1 base, the J end by 9 bases, with 10 bases between. CDR1 KGHSH and CDR2 LQKENI come from the germline V gene.